This TCR beta chain originates from a study of blood T cell repertoires in COVID-19. Study-wide context: From the United States, Italy and Spain came samples of acute and convalescent COVID-19. PBMCs, B-cell-depleted T cells, or T cells provided the cDNA or gDNA that made up the material.

J was trimmed by 1 base and V by 4 bases; bases with no gene match: 3. The CDR3 runs 15 residues. Germline V lookup: CDR1 SGHDN, CDR2 FVKESK. Followed over time, Seattle patients had been enrolled while infection was active. Per the original data handling: Estimation of nucleated cell counts was performed using reference gene primer amplification. Produced via immunoSEQ multiplex PCR; TCRdb's table is partial and in-frame only. From that table come the V and J calls and clone size; the DNA was used to work out D and trimming. The sample lists over 90,000 clones; approximately 80% were seen once. The specimen sequenced was peripheral blood. The TCR was taken from a man older than 75 with COVID-19, enrolled during active disease. The chain carries TRBV14 and TRBJ1-2, with 10 bases matching TRBD1. Here the CDR3 DNA reads TGTGCCAGCAGCCCCCGGGACAGGGGTAACTATGGCTACACCTTC. Encoded protein: CASSPRDRGNYGYTF.